A selection of T cell receptor beta chains follows, all from one sample in a study of Ad26.COV2.S vaccination and SARS-CoV-2 variants. Sequenced by immunoSEQ multiplex PCR; TCRdb stores in-frame clones only, minus some. This table has around 450,000 clones, around 89% appearing once. The specimen comprised peripheral blood, sampled in a trial of Ad26.COV2.S vaccine versus placebo. The origin of the receptors is a person between 18 and 65 years old who received the Ad26.COV2.S COVID-19 vaccine or a placebo. Each CDR3 is given with its conserved first and last residue. A D gene is named only where the DNA matches it firmly. The size entry is marked missing in some rows and otherwise reads once, few, many or a size class.

D	V	size	J	DNA	CDR3
TRBD2	TRBV28	-	TRBJ2-5	TGTGCCAGCAGCCACTCCGTAGGGACTAGGGGAGAGACCCAGTACTTC	CASSHSVGTRGETQYF
-	TRBV6-2/TRBV6-3	-	TRBJ1-3	TGTGCCAGCAGTTGGATCTCTGGAAACACCATATATTTT	CASSWISGNTIYF
-	TRBV5-6	few	TRBJ2-1	TGTGCCAGCAGCCACCTCCCGAACGGGTACTTGAATGAGCAGTTCTTC	CASSHLPNGYLNEQFF
-	TRBV14	-	TRBJ2-5	TGTGCCAGCAGCCAGATCAGGGGCCAAGAGACCCAGTACTTC	CASSQIRGQETQYF
-	TRBV21-1	-	TRBJ1-4	TGTGCCAGCAGCATCGGGGCAAATAATGAAAAACTGTTTTTT	CASSIGANNEKLFF
-	TRBV5-4	-	TRBJ2-7	TGTGCCAGCAGCTTAGACAGGTACGAGCAGTACTTC	CASSLDRYEQYF
-	TRBV25-1	-	TRBJ1-5	TGTGCCAGCAGTCGGGATGGGTGGGATCAGCCCCAGCATTTT	CASSRDGWDQPQHF
-	TRBV5-1	-	TRBJ2-7	TGCGCCAGCAGCTTGGTAAACGACGAGCAGTACTTC	CASSLVNDEQYF
-	TRBV25-1	-	TRBJ2-7	TGTGCCAGCAGTGAAGCTGGGACATCCTCCTACGAGCAGTACTTC	CASSEAGTSSYEQYF
-	TRBV5-5	-	TRBJ1-5	TGTGCCAGCAGCATCAGGGCATATCTGGGGCCCCAGCATTTT	CASSIRAYLGPQHF
TRBD2	TRBV5-5	once	TRBJ2-1	TGTGCCAGCAGCTTAAGACTAGCGGGAGTAGGTGAGCAGTTCTTC	CASSLRLAGVGEQFF
-	TRBV7-9	-	TRBJ1-4	TGTGCCAGCAGCTTAAGGGGAACTAATGAAAAACTGTTTTTT	CASSLRGTNEKLFF
TRBD1	TRBV19	-	TRBJ2-2	TGTGCCAGTAGTGGGGACAGGCGCAACACCGGGGAGCTGTTTTTT	CASSGDRRNTGELFF
-	TRBV18	-	TRBJ2-2	TGTGCCAGCTCAACGGCCAAGCCTGGAAGAGACGGGGAGCTGTTTTTT	CASSTAKPGRDGELFF
-	TRBV4-2	-	TRBJ1-3	TGTGCCAGCAGCCAAGGGTTAAACATATATTTT	CASSQGLNIYF
-	TRBV5-1	-	TRBJ2-5	TGCGCCAGCAGCTCCGGACTACAAGAGACCCAGTACTTC	CASSSGLQETQYF
-	TRBV28	-	TRBJ2-7	TGTGCCAGCAGGTCCCCAGGGCCGGAGCAGTACTTC	CASRSPGPEQYF
TRBD1	TRBV6-6	-	TRBJ1-1	TGTGCCAGCAGTCCAATACGCCCCCGTACAGGGGGCACTGAAGCTTTCTTT	CASSPIRPRTGGTEAFF
-	TRBV5-1	-	TRBJ1-2	TGCGCCAGCAGCCCGGACGGAACTAACTATGGCTACACCTTC	CASSPDGTNYGYTF
TRBD1	TRBV7-9	-	TRBJ1-5	TGTGCCAGCAGCTCCTACAGGGGGCAAGAGAATCAGCCCCAGCATTTT	CASSSYRGQENQPQHF
-	TRBV29-1	once	TRBJ2-2	TGCAGCGTTGAGCGACAACCCCACACCGGGGAGCTGTTTTTT	CSVERQPHTGELFF
-	TRBV6-5	-	TRBJ2-7	TGTGCCAGCAGGAAAGGGAGGACCATCACGCATCAGTACTTC	CASRKGRTITHQYF
-	TRBV27	once	TRBJ2-2	TGTGCCAGCAGTCCACAAGGGGGCACCGGGGAGCTGTTTTTT	CASSPQGGTGELFF
TRBD1	TRBV5-1	-	TRBJ1-2	TGCGCCAGCAGCGAAAGGACAGGGAGTGGCTACACCTTC	CASSERTGSGYTF
TRBD1	TRBV2	-	TRBJ1-4	TGTGCCAGCACGGGACAGGCGAGAGAAAAACTGTTTTTT	CASTGQAREKLFF
TRBD2	TRBV11-3	-	TRBJ2-2	TGTGCCAGCAGTCCTAGCGGGACTAACACCGGGGAGCTGTTTTTT	CASSPSGTNTGELFF
-	TRBV13	-	TRBJ2-1	TGTGCCAGCAGCAACGAACTAGCCGGCGAGCAGTTCTTC	CASSNELAGEQFF
TRBD1	TRBV27	-	TRBJ2-4	TGTGCCAGCAGTGGGCCGCGGGACAGGGGGAAAGCCAAAAACATTCAGTACTTC	CASSGPRDRGKAKNIQYF
TRBD1	TRBV7-9	-	TRBJ2-7	TGTGCCAGCAGCGTCCCCGGGACAGGGGACGCGTACGAGCAGTACTTC	CASSVPGTGDAYEQYF
-	TRBV7-2	-	TRBJ1-3	TGTGCCAGCAGCTTGATGGGGTCTGGAAACACCATATATTTT	CASSLMGSGNTIYF
-	TRBV12-5	once	TRBJ2-3	TGTGCTAGTGTGAGGATACTATACACAGATACGCAGTATTTT	CASVRILYTDTQYF
-	TRBV18	-	TRBJ2-3	TGTGCCAGCTCACCAAGTGCGGATACGCATTATTTT	CASSPSADTHYF
-	TRBV4-3	-	TRBJ1-2	TGCGCCAGCAGCCAGGAACGCTACTCTGGCTACACCTTC	CASSQERYSGYTF
-	TRBV7-8	-	TRBJ2-7	TGTGCCAGCAGCCAGCCTGCTAGGAGCCTCGCCTACGAGCAGTACTTC	CASSQPARSLAYEQYF
-	TRBV18	-	TRBJ1-5	TGTGCCAGCTCACCACCGACGGCGGGGCAAGGGCAGCCCCAGCATTTT	CASSPPTAGQGQPQHF
-	TRBV4-2	once	TRBJ1-2	TGTGCCAGCAGCCAAGCCGCAAACTATGGCTACACCTTC	CASSQAANYGYTF
-	TRBV7-3	few	TRBJ1-2	TGTGCCAGCAGCCTAGATGGCAACATTAACTATGGCTACACCTTC	CASSLDGNINYGYTF
-	TRBV7-3	-	TRBJ1-1	TGTGCCAGCAGCTTACACGGATCGGCGGAAGCTTTCTTT	CASSLHGSAEAFF
-	TRBV7-2	-	TRBJ2-3	TGTGCCAGCAGCTTAGACTTCACAGATACGCAGTATTTT	CASSLDFTDTQYF
-	TRBV29-1	many	TRBJ2-5	TGCAGCGTGCCTATCGGGGGTCCCCAAGAGACCCAGTACTTC	CSVPIGGPQETQYF
TRBD2	TRBV4-1	-	TRBJ2-2	TGCGCCAGCAGCCGAGAAAGCGGGGTTAACACCGGGGAGCTGTTTTTT	CASSRESGVNTGELFF
-	TRBV5-8	-	TRBJ1-5	TGTGCCAGCAGCTTTTTAGGAAATAGCAATCAGCCCCAGCATTTT	CASSFLGNSNQPQHF
TRBD1	TRBV13	once	TRBJ2-5	TGTGCCAGCAGCTCCAGGACAGGTCAAGAGACCCAGTACTTC	CASSSRTGQETQYF
-	TRBV9	-	TRBJ2-7	TGTGCCAGCAGCGTAGCTTCTAGCACAGAGCAGTACTTC	CASSVASSTEQYF